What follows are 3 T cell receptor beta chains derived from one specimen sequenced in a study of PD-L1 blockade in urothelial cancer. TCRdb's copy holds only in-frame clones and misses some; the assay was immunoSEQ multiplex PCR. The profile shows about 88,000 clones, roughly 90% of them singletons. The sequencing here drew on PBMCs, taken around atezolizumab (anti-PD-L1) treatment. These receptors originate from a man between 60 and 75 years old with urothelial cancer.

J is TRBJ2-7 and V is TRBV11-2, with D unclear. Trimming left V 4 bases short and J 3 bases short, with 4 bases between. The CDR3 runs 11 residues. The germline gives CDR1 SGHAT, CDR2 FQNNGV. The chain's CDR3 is CASSSSYEQYF. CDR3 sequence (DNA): TGTGCCAGCAGCTCGAGCTACGAGCAGTACTTC.

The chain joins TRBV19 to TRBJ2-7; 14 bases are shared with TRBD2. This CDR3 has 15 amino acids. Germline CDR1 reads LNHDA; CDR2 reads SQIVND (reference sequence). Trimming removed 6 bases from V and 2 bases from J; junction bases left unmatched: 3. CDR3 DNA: TGTGCCAGTAGCCAGGGACTAGCGGGGGCCTACGAGCAGTACTTC. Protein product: CASSQGLAGAYEQYF.

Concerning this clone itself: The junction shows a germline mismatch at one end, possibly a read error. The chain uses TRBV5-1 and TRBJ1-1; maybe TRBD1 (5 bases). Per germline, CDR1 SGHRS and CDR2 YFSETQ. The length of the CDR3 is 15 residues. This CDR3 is CTSSTGQVPATEAFF. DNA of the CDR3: TGCACCAGCAGCACAGGTCAGGTCCCGGCCACTGAAGCTTTCTTT.